Following are 8 T cell receptor beta chains from one sample sequenced in a study of T cells in Graves' hyperthyroidism and ophthalmopathy. Template material for amplifying TCR beta CDR3 regions consisted of RNA transcripts. HTBI primers were used for first-round RT-PCR of the TCR CDR3. TCRdb called the multiplex PCR reads again in MiXCR, with one record for every CDR3 protein. This table holds around 350,000 distinct CDR3 sequences, roughly an eighth found once. What was sequenced was blood. The receptors derive from a woman between 18 and 29 years old with Graves' hyperthyroidism.

In this sample, this clonotype turned up many times. The rearrangement links TRBV6-1 to TRBJ2-5; D is uncertain. The germline V and J ends were trimmed by 6 bases and 3 bases, with 14 bases remaining between them. Germline V CDR1 and CDR2: MNHNS, SASEGT. The CDR3 length is 14 residues. The CDR3 sequence is CASSMWRGEETQYF. CDR3 coding DNA: TGTGCCAGCAGCATGTGGAGAGGCGAAGAGACCCAGTACTTC.

The table lists this clonotype with a few counts. The chain carries TRBV18 and TRBJ2-5; D uncertain. This CDR3 region has 14 residues. Germline V gene data show CDR1 as KGHSH and CDR2 as LQKENI. V was shortened by 6 bases and J by 1 base, with 12 bases between the two germline ends. This chain's CDR3 is CASSEQGSQETQYF. The CDR3 DNA is TGTGCCAGCTCCGAGCAAGGCAGCCAAGAGACCCAGTACTTC. Supplemented by reference TRBV18 and TRBJ2-5, the full variable domain reads NAGVMQNPRHLVRRRGQEARLRCSPMKGHSHVYWYRQLPEEGLKFMVYLQKENIIDESGMPKERFSAEFPKEGPSILRIQQVVRGDSAAYFCASSEQGSQETQYFGPGTRLLVL.

This clonotype occurred a few times. The chain employs TRBV11-2 and TRBJ2-4; D gene uncertain. The CDR3 consists of 14 residues. CDR1 is SGHAT, CDR2 FQNNGV, per germline. V was shortened by 6 bases and J by 0 bases, with 9 bases between the two germline ends. The CDR3 coding sequence is TGTGCCAGCAGTACGGACGGAGCCAAAAACATTCAGTACTTC. This encodes CASSTDGAKNIQYF. The full variable domain, its missing parts supplied by reference TRBV11-2 and TRBJ2-4, is EAGVAQSPRYKIIEKRQSVAFWCNPISGHATLYWYQQILGQGPKLLIQFQNNGVVDDSQLPKDRFSAERLKGVDSTLKIQPAKLEDSAVYLCASSTDGAKNIQYFGAGTRLSVL.

This clonotype was picked up many times. This sequence joins TRBV24-1 and TRBJ2-1, with 7 bases lining up with TRBD1. The germline V gene has CDR1 KGHDR and CDR2 SFDVKD. CDR3 size: 16 residues. The V segment lost 5 bases and the J segment 4 bases; nucleotides outside the gene matches: 10. The DNA of the CDR3 is TGTGCCACCAGTGCCAGCCCCGGGACAGAATACAATGAGCAGTTCTTC. As protein: CATSASPGTEYNEQFF.

This clonotype was observed many times. The chain couples TRBV29-1 to TRBJ1-1, with D maybe TRBD1 (5 bases). V dropped 5 bases and J dropped 2 bases, with 15 bases sitting between them. CDR1 SQVTM and CDR2 ANQGSEA come from the germline V gene. The CDR3 extends over 14 amino acids. The CDR3 loop is CSVSPGWGNTEAFF. CDR3 bases: TGCAGCGTTTCCCCTGGATGGGGCAACACTGAAGCTTTCTTT.

The sample holds many counts of this clonotype. V usage is TRBV7-2 and J usage is TRBJ2-1, with 14 bases aligning to TRBD2. This CDR3 is 17 amino acids long. The germline CDR1 and CDR2 sequences are SGHTA and FQGNSA. V lost 6 bases to trimming and J lost 9 bases; unmatched junction nucleotides: 13. The CDR3 loop is CASRDYGTSGSPGEQFF. In DNA form, the CDR3 reads TGTGCCAGCAGGGATTACGGGACTAGCGGGAGTCCGGGTGAGCAGTTCTTC. Complete variable domain (other parts from reference TRBV7-2 and TRBJ2-1): GAGVSQSPSNKVTEKGKDVELRCDPISGHTALYWYRQSLGQGLEFLIYFQGNSAPDKSGLPSDRFSAERTGGSVSTLTIQRTQQEDSAVYLCASRDYGTSGSPGEQFFGPGTRLTVL.

V gene TRBV15 combines with J gene TRBJ1-1; D is possibly TRBD1 (6 bases). CDR1 and CDR2 (germline): LNHNV, YYDKDF (reference sequence). The V and J ends lost 5 bases and 0 bases respectively, with 16 bases between them. CDR3 length equals 16 residues. This CDR3 is CATSEKGQQMNTEAFF. CDR3 sequence (DNA): TGTGCCACCAGCGAGAAAGGACAGCAAATGAACACTGAAGCTTTCTTT.

This clonotype was detected a few times. CDR3 coding DNA: TGTGCCAGCAGTGAATGGGGTAACGGCTACACCTTC. Protein sequence: CASSEWGNGYTF. V is TRBV25-1 and J is TRBJ1-2; D is undetermined. V gave up 1 base and J gave up 8 bases, with 8 bases separating them. Germline lookup yields CDR1 MGHDK and CDR2 SYGVNS. This CDR3 comprises 12 residues.